This entry features one TCR beta chain sequence. The clone's antigen remains unknown. Base quality data are lacking; no much larger clone is found one base away. The study deep-sequenced TCR repertoires of sorted CD4+ and CD8+ blood T cells from severe aplastic anemia patients and healthy subjects. Ficoll-Paque density gradient centrifugation was used to isolate peripheral blood mononuclear cells. Before DNA extraction, CD4+ and CD8+ T cells were sorted by FACS or by magnetic beads. This sample was included in a study of CD8+CD57+ T cells in acquired aplastic anemia (dated by TCRdb to between 2017 and 2018). For the wider study: On average, sorted CD4+ and CD8+ cells yielded 3.2 ug of extracted DNA, with a range of about 0.17 to 27.4 ug. For healthy donor samples, the average read count was around 9.8 million for CD4+ cells and 11.0 million for CD8+ cells. What the study reported, not specific to this receptor: Patients and healthy controls showed no significant difference in CD8+ Simpson's diversity (P=0.060). Twenty-nine CD8+ CDR3 sequences were found in both patients and controls but appeared to be highly expressed in patients and within the immunodominant clones of the patients.

TCR beta VDJ combination and CDR3 sequence profiling used genomic DNA as the template. TCR repertoire sequencing was run on an Illumina HiSeq 2000. In the original analysis: TRBV/TRBJ rearrangement plots, CDR3 size and DJ length profiles, and Simpson's diversity index were used to evaluate the repertoires. The immunodominant clone was defined as the most abundant DNA sequence in deep sequencing data. CDR3 amino acid sequences were screened for sharing across subjects and compared with published repertoires and the VDJdb database. In-frame beta chains were kept once TCRdb had trimmed the public reads at Q25 with fastp and called clones with MiXCR. Each entry is one CDR3 protein sequence, shown with its most common DNA and genes. The V and J calls were determined by TCRdb, not by the authors. For this sample there are around 190,000 distinct CDR3 sequences; around 60% appear just once. In total, the top ten clones hold about 31% of the sample.

Germline trimming amounts to 0 bases on V and 2 bases on J, with 4 as the count of junction bases outside the gene matches. The CDR3 runs 15 amino acids, cysteine and phenylalanine included. Only the CDR3 part of the read is kept: 45 bases, read in frame from the first base. The germline V gene (reference sequence) provides CDR1 DFQATT and CDR2 SNEGSKA. This receptor was identified in a human donor in good health. The chain uses TRBV20-1 and TRBJ2-5; 9 central bases correspond to TRBD2. Sequencing was carried out using sorted CD4+, CD8+, or CD8+CD57+ T cells (not recorded which) from PBMCs. The CDR3 protein sequence reads: CSARDSSGVQETQYF. The DNA sequence is given as TGCAGTGCTAGAGATTCTAGCGGGGTTCAAGAGACCCAGTACTTC.